These 20 T cell receptor beta chains came from one sample sequenced in a study of spatial heterogeneity in lung cancer. TCRdb reprocessed the 5' RACE reads via MiXCR and lists one record per CDR3 protein. The table shows tens of thousands of distinct CDR3 sequences, with approximately 14% occurring only once. The time point here: sample taken at primary tumor resection. Sequenced here: PBMCs, sampled at surgery. The receptors derive from a male donor with early-stage non-small cell lung cancer.

This clonotype was counted ten times or more. The chain carries TRBV5-1 and TRBJ2-1; 10 bases are a match to TRBD2. The V gene end was trimmed by 0 bases and the J gene end by 10 bases; junction bases not matched to a gene: 10. Germline V lookup: CDR1 SGHRS, CDR2 YFSETQ. The CDR3 consists of 16 residues. The CDR3 DNA is TGCGCCAGCAGCTTGGATGGAGCGGGAGGGTCGGAAGAGCAGTTCTTC. It yields the protein CASSLDGAGGSEEQFF.

The chain uses TRBV15 and TRBJ1-5; 10 positions agree with TRBD1. Germline CDR1 is LNHNV and CDR2 is YYDKDF (reference sequence). The CDR3 spans 19 residues. J gave up 0 bases and V 0 bases, and 8 bases lay outside the gene matches. CDR3 in amino acids: CATSRDLGTGVDSNQPQHF. DNA for the CDR3: TGTGCCACCAGCAGAGATCTGGGGACAGGGGTGGATAGCAATCAGCCCCAGCATTTT.

This clonotype has a single count. J is TRBJ1-5 and V is TRBV2; the D gene is possibly TRBD1 (6 bases). Germline CDR1 is SNHLY and CDR2 is FYNNEI. This CDR3 contains 15 residues. Trimming shortened V by 6 bases and J by 0 bases, and 12 bases separated the two germline ends. The CDR3 nucleotides read TGTGCCAGCAGGGCAGGGGATAATAGCAATCAGCCCCAGCATTTT. The encoded protein is CASRAGDNSNQPQHF.

The sample holds a few counts of this clonotype. The rearrangement links TRBV11-2 to TRBJ2-3, with D unclear. Germline CDR1 SGHAT, CDR2 FQNNGV. CDR3 size: 16 residues. V was shortened by 0 bases and J by 4 bases, with 14 bases between the two germline ends. CDR3 sequence reads: CASSLDGRLTPDTQYF. As DNA, the CDR3 is TGTGCCAGCAGCTTAGACGGACGACTTACACCAGATACGCAGTATTTT.

This chain uses TRBV12-3 or TRBV12-4 with TRBJ1-6; D gene unclear. V was pared by 6 bases and J by 4 bases, with 10 bases between. This CDR3 comprises 14 residues. The CDR3 is CASRPGRYNSPLHF. CDR3 nucleotides: TGTGCCAGCAGGCCCGGACGGTATAATTCACCCCTCCACTTT.

Ten or more counts support this clonotype. The chain employs TRBV4-1 and TRBJ2-7; TRBD2 agrees at 7 bases. The junction had 7 bases not matched to a gene; V was cut back by 0 bases and J by 5 bases. The V gene's germline CDR1 is MGHRA and CDR2 YSYEKL. There are 15 residues in the CDR3. CDR3 sequence: CASSQEWLRGDEQYF. In nucleotides, the CDR3 is TGCGCCAGCAGCCAAGAATGGCTCCGGGGGGACGAGCAGTACTTC.

V usage is TRBV6-1 and J usage is TRBJ1-2; D remains ambiguous. The CDR3 is made up of 12 amino acids. Trimming shortened V by 5 bases and J by 5 bases, and 9 bases separated the two germline ends. CDR1 is MNHNS and CDR2 is SASEGT in the germline V gene. The CDR3 sequence is CASSTILYGYTF. The DNA of the CDR3 is TGTGCCAGCAGTACCATTCTGTATGGCTACACCTTC.

The chain couples TRBV29-1 to TRBJ1-2; 7 positions agree with TRBD1. The CDR3 is 13 residues long. The junction had 7 bases not matched to a gene; V was cut back by 7 bases and J by 2 bases. CDR1 and CDR2 (germline): SQVTM, ANQGSEA. The CDR3 loop reads CSGKVRGNYGYTF. DNA of the CDR3: TGCAGCGGGAAAGTCAGGGGGAACTATGGCTACACCTTC.

This clonotype has at least ten counts. The J gene is TRBJ2-7, the V gene TRBV2; 8 nucleotides match TRBD1. Germline-derived CDR1 and CDR2 are SNHLY and FYNNEI. CDR3 size: 13 residues. V lost 10 bases, J lost 0 bases, and 5 bases stayed unmatched. DNA for the CDR3: TGTGCCATCCGGACAGGGAGCTCCTACGAGCAGTACTTC. Translated: CAIRTGSSYEQYF.

This clonotype was detected ten times or more. This chain connects TRBV7-2 to TRBJ1-2; 8 nucleotides line up with TRBD1. This CDR3 is built from 13 residues. Germline trimming cut 4 bases from V and 5 bases from J; bases unmatched to any gene: 3. The germline V gene encodes CDR1 SGHTA and CDR2 FQGNSA. CDR3 region: CASSSRQGYGYTF. CDR3 in DNA: TGTGCCAGCAGCTCTCGACAGGGGTATGGCTACACCTTC.

V usage is TRBV5-1 and J usage is TRBJ1-1; a weak D match, TRBD1 (5 bases). The CDR3 covers 14 residues. Germline V CDR1 and CDR2: SGHRS, YFSETQ. V was clipped by 4 bases and J by 1 base, with 11 bases between them. This chain's CDR3 is CASSTDGQNTEAFF. DNA of the CDR3: TGCGCCAGCAGCACGGACGGACAGAACACTGAAGCTTTCTTT.

Many counts were recorded for this clonotype. The chain uses TRBV9 and TRBJ1-6, with TRBD1 identical over 10 bases. CDR3 length equals 16 residues. J was trimmed by 8 bases and V by 0 bases; bases with no gene match: 5. Per the germline V gene, CDR1 is SGDLS and CDR2 is YYNGEE. Written as DNA, the CDR3 is TGTGCCAGCAGCGTAGAGACCGGGACAGGGGATTCACCCCTCCACTTT. This gives the protein CASSVETGTGDSPLHF.

This clonotype was seen a handful of times. The rearrangement links TRBV20-1 to TRBJ2-1; D is perhaps TRBD2 (6 bases). CDR3 size: 12 residues. Germline-derived CDR1 and CDR2 are DFQATT and SNEGSKA (reference sequence). V was shortened by 5 bases and J by 10 bases, with 15 bases between the two germline ends. CDR3 DNA sequence: TGCAGTGCTCAAACTAGCTACCGAGAGCAGTTCTTC. It translates to CSAQTSYREQFF.

This clonotype has just a few counts. The CDR3 DNA reads TGCAGCGTTGGGGCGGTTGGCGGAGAGCAGTTCTTC. Translating it yields CSVGAVGGEQFF. This chain uses TRBV29-1 with TRBJ2-1; D gene ambiguous. The CDR3 is made up of 12 amino acids. CDR1 SQVTM and CDR2 ANQGSEA come from the germline V gene. V was pared by 4 bases and J by 10 bases, with 14 bases between.

This clonotype was observed a few times. The chain combines TRBV6-5 with TRBJ1-5, with TRBD1 matching over 7 bases. The CDR3 is 15 residues long. Trimming took 6 bases from V and 7 from J; bases not matched to a gene: 12. Germline values: CDR1 MNHEY, CDR2 SVGAGI. CDR3 in DNA: TGTGCCAGCAGCGGCGACAGGGCTCGGAGACAGCCCCAGCATTTT. Residues: CASSGDRARRQPQHF.

At least ten counts were recorded for this clonotype. The J gene is TRBJ2-5, the V gene TRBV4-3, with D perhaps matching TRBD2 (6 bases). In germline, CDR1 is LGHNA, CDR2 YSLEER. V lost 3 bases and J 4 bases, leaving 15 bases between the germline ends. The length of the CDR3 is 15 residues. The CDR3 reads CASSHTLGRTETQYF. Written as DNA, the CDR3 is TGCGCCAGCAGCCATACGCTGGGGAGGACAGAGACCCAGTACTTC.

J is TRBJ1-1 and V is TRBV10-3, with TRBD1 identical over 10 bases. This CDR3 contains 17 residues. CDR1 and CDR2 (germline): ENHRY, SYGVKD. Trimming at V came to 4 bases and at J to 4 bases, leaving 12 bases not matched to a gene. The CDR3: CAISAAQTGGYGTEAFF. The CDR3 nucleotides read TGTGCCATCAGTGCCGCCCAGACAGGGGGCTATGGCACTGAAGCTTTCTTT.

Ten or more counts support this clonotype. The CDR3 is CASSKNRDAYYNEQFF. CDR3 nucleotide sequence: TGCGCCAGCAGCAAGAACCGGGACGCATACTACAATGAGCAGTTCTTC. This chain uses TRBV4-3 with TRBJ2-1; D possibly uses TRBD1 or TRBD2 (5 bases each). CDR1 is LGHNA, CDR2 YSLEER, per germline. The CDR3 runs to 16 residues. The V end was cut by 5 bases, the J end by 3 bases, with 17 bases between.

Only a few counts were recorded for this clonotype. CDR3: CASSQPTGGIETQYF. For the CDR3, the DNA is TGTGCCAGCAGTCAACCGACAGGGGGCATCGAGACCCAGTACTTC. V gene TRBV6-2 or TRBV6-3 combines with J gene TRBJ2-5; the match to TRBD1 covers 10 bases. This CDR3 has 15 residues. J was trimmed by 5 bases and V by 5 bases; bases with no gene match: 8. CDR1 is MNHEY and CDR2 is SVGEGT in the germline V gene.

This clonotype came up many times. The chain has TRBV5-1 and TRBJ2-2; 7 nucleotides line up with TRBD1. Germline V gene sequence: CDR1 SGHRS, CDR2 YFSETQ. CDR3 size: 15 residues. J was trimmed by 5 bases and V by 4 bases; bases with no gene match: 8. CDR3 in amino acids: CASSTTGMGTGELFF. The CDR3 bases are TGCGCCAGCAGCACGACAGGGATGGGGACCGGGGAGCTGTTTTTT.